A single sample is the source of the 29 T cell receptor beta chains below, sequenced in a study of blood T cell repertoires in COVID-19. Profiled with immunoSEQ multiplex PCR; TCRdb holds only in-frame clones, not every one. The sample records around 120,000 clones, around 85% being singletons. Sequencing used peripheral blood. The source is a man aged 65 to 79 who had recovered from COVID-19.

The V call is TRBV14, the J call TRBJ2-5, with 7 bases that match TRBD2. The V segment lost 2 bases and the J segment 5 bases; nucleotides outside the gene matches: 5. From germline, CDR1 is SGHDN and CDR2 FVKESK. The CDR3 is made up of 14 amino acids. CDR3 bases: TGTGCCAGCAGCCAACTAGCGGCCCCCGAGACCCAGTACTTC. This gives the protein CASSQLAAPETQYF.

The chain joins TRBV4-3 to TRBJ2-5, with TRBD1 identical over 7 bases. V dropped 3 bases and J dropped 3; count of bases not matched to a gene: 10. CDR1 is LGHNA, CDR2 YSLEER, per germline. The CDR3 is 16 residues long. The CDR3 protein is CASSQYLQGSEETQYF. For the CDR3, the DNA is TGCGCCAGCAGCCAGTATTTACAGGGGTCGGAAGAGACCCAGTACTTC.

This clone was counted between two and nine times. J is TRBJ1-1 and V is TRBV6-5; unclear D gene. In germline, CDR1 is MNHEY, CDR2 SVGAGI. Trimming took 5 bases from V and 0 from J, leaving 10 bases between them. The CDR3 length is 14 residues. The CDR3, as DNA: TGTGCCAGCAGTCTAGAAGAGATGAACACTGAAGCTTTCTTT. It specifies CASSLEEMNTEAFF.

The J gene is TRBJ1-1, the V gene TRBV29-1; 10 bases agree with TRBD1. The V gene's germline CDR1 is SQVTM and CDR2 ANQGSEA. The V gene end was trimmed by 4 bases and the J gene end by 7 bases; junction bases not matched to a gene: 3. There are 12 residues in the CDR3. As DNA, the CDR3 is TGCAGCGTTGGGGGACAGGGGATTGAAGCTTTCTTT. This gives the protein CSVGGQGIEAFF.

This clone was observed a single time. The CDR3 reads CASSLRSYRDGYTF. The DNA for the CDR3 is TGTGCCAGTAGTTTACGATCCTACAGGGATGGCTACACCTTC. The genes are TRBV19 and TRBJ1-2; TRBD1 might be the D (6 bases). Germline V gene lookup returns CDR1 LNHDA and CDR2 SQIVND (reference sequence). The CDR3 totals 14 residues. V was trimmed by 5 bases and J by 6 bases, leaving 16 bases between them.

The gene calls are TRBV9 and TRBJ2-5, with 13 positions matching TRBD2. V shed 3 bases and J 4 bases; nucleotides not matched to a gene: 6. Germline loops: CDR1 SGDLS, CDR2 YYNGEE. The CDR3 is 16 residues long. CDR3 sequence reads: CASSATSGRAVETQYF. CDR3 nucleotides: TGTGCCAGCAGCGCTACTAGCGGGAGGGCGGTAGAGACCCAGTACTTC.

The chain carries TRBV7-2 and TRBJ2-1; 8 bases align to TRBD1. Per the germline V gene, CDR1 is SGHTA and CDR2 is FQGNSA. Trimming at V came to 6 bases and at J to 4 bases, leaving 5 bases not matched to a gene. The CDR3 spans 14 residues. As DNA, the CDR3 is TGTGCCAGCAGTCCAGGGGGCGCATACAATGAGCAGTTCTTC. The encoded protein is CASSPGGAYNEQFF.

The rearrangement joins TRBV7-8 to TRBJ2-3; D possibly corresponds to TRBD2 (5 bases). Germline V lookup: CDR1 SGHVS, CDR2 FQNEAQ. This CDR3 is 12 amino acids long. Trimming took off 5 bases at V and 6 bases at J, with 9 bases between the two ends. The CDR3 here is CASSPAGDTQYF. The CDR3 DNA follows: TGTGCCAGCAGCCCCGCGGGTGATACGCAGTATTTT.

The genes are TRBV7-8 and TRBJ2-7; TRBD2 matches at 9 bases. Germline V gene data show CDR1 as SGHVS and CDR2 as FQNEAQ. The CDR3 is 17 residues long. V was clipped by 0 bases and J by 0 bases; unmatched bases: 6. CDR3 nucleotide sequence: TGTGCCAGCAGCTTAGCGCGTACTAGCGGGCACTCCTACGAGCAGTACTTC. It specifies CASSLARTSGHSYEQYF.

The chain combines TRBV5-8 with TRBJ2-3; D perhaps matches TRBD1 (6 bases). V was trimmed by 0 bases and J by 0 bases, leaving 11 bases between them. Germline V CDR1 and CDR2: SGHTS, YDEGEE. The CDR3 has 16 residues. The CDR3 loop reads CASSLGGTRSTDTQYF. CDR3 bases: TGTGCCAGCAGCTTGGGTGGGACACGGAGCACAGATACGCAGTATTTT. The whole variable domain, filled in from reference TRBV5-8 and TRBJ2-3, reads EAGVTQSPTHLIKTRGQQATLRCSPISGHTSVYWYQQALGLGLQFLLWYDEGEERNRGNFPPRFSGRQFPNYSSELNVNALELEDSALYLCASSLGGTRSTDTQYFGPGTRLTVL.

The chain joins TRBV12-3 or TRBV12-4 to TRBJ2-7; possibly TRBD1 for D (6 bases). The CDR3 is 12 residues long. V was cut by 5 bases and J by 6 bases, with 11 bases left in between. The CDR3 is CASSKGVGEQYF. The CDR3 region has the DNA TGTGCCAGCAGTAAGGGGGTTGGCGAGCAGTACTTC.

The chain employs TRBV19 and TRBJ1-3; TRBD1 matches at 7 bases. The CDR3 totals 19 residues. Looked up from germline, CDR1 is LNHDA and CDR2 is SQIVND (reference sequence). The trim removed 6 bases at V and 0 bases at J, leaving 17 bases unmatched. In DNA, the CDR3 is TGTGCCAGTAGGGGAACTCTTAACAGGGGCTGGAGCTCTGGAAACACCATATATTTT. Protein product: CASRGTLNRGWSSGNTIYF.

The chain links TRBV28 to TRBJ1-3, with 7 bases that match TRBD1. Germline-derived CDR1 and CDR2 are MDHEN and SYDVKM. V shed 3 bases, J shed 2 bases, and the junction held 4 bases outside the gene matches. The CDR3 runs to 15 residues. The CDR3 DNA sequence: TGTGCCAGCAGTTTTGACAGGGCCACTGGAAACACCATATATTTT. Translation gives CASSFDRATGNTIYF.

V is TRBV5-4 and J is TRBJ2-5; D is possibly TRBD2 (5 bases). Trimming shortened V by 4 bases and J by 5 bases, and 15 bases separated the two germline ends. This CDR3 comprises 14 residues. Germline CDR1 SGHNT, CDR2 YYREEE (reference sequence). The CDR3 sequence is CASSRGRAPETQYF. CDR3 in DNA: TGTGCCAGCAGCCGGGGTAGGGCCCCGGAGACCCAGTACTTC.

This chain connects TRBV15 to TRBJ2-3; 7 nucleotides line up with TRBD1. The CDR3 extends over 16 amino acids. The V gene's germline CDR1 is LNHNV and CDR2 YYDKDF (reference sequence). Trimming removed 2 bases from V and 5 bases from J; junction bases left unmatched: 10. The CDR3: CATSRRQGTQVDTQYF. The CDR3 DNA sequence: TGTGCCACCAGCAGAAGACAGGGTACTCAAGTAGATACGCAGTATTTT.

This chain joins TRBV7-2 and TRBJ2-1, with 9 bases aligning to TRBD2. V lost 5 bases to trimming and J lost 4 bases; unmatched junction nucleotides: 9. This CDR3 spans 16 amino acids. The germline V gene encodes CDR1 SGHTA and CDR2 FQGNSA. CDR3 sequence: CASSPLAGRMYNEQFF. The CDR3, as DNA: TGTGCCAGCAGCCCCCTAGCGGGGCGGATGTACAATGAGCAGTTCTTC.

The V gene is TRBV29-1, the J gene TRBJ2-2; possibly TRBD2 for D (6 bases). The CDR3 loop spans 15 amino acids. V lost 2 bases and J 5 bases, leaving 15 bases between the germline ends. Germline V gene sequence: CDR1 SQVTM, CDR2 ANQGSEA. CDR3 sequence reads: CSVEYLQEGTGELFF. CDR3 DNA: TGCAGCGTTGAATACCTTCAGGAGGGAACCGGGGAGCTGTTTTTT.

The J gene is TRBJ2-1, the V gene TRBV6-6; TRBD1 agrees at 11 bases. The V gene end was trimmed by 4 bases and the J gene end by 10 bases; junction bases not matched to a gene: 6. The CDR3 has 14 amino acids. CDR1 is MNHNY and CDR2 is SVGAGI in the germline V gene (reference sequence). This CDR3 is CASSSGQGVREQFF. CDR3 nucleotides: TGTGCCAGCAGTTCGGGACAGGGGGTGCGGGAGCAGTTCTTC.

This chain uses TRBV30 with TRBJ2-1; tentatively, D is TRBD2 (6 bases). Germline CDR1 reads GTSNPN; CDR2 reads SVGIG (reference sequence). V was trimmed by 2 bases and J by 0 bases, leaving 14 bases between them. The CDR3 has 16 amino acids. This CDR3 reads CAWSIIGGSSYNEQFF. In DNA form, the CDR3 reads TGTGCCTGGAGTATAATCGGGGGAAGCTCCTACAATGAGCAGTTCTTC.

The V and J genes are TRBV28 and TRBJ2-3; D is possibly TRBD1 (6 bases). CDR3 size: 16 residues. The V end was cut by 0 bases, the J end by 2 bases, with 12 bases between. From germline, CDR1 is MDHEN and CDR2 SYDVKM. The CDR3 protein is CASSLWGAQNTDTQYF. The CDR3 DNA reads TGTGCCAGCAGTTTATGGGGGGCGCAAAACACAGATACGCAGTATTTT.

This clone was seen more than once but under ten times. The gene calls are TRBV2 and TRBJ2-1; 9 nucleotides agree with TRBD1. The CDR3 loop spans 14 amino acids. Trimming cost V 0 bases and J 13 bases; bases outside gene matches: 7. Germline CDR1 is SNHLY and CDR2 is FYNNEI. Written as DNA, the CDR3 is TGTGCCAGCAGTGAAGCGGCCGGGACAGGGTTCCAGTTCTTC. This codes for CASSEAAGTGFQFF. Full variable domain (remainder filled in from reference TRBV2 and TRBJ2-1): EPEVTQTPSHQVTQMGQEVILRCVPISNHLYFYWYRQILGQKVEFLVSFYNNEISEKSEIFDDQFSVERPDGSNFTLKIRSTKLEDSAMYFCASSEAAGTGFQFFGPGTRLTVL.

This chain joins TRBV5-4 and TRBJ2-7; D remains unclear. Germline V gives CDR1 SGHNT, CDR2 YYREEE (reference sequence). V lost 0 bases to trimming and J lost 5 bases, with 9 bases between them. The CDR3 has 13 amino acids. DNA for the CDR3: TGTGCCAGCAGCTTGGCGGGTGTGAACGAGCAGTACTTC. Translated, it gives CASSLAGVNEQYF.

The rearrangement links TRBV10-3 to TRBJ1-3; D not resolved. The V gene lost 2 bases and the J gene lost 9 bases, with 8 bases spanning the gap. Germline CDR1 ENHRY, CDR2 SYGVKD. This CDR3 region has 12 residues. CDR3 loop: CAISEGGGTIYF. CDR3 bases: TGTGCCATCAGTGAGGGCGGAGGCACCATATATTTT.

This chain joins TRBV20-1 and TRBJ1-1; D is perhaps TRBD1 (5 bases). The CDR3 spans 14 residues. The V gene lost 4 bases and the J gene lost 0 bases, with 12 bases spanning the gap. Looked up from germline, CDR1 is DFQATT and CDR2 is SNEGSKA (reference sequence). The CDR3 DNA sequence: TGCAGTGCTAATGAAAAGGGGATGAACACTGAAGCTTTCTTT. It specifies CSANEKGMNTEAFF.

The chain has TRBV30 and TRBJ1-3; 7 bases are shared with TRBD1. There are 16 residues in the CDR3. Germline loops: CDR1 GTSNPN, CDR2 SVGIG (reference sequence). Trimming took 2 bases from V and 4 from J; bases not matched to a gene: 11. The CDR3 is CAWSPRMRGRGNTIYF. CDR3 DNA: TGTGCCTGGAGTCCCCGCATGAGGGGGCGCGGAAACACCATATATTTT.

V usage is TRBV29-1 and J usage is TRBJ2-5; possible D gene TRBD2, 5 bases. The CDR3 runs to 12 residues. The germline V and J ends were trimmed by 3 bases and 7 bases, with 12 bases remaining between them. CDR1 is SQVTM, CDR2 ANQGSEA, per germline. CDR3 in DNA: TGCAGCGTTGACGAGGGTCTCCCGACCCAGTACTTC. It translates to CSVDEGLPTQYF.

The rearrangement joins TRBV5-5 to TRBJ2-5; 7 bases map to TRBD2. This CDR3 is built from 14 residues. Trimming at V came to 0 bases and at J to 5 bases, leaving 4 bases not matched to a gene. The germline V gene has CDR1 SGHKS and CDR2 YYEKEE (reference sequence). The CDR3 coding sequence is TGTGCCAGCAGCTTGGAGACTAGCAGGGAGACCCAGTACTTC. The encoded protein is CASSLETSRETQYF.

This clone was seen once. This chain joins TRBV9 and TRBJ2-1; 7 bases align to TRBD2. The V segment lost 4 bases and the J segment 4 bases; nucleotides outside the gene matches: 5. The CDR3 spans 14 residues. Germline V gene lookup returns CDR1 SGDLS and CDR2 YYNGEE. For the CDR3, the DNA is TGTGCCAGCAGCAGGCCTAGCGGTTACAATGAGCAGTTCTTC. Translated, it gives CASSRPSGYNEQFF. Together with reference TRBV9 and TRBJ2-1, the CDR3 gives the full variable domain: DSGVTQTPKHLITATGQRVTLRCSPRSGDLSVYWYQQSLDQGLQFLIQYYNGEERAKGNILERFSAQQFPDLHSELNLSSLELGDSALYFCASSRPSGYNEQFFGPGTRLTVL.

The CDR3 region is CASSLSGSGGQETQYF. In nucleotides, the CDR3 is TGTGCCAGCAGCTTATCGGGGTCGGGGGGGCAAGAGACCCAGTACTTC. The chain couples TRBV7-8 to TRBJ2-5, with 8 bases lining up with TRBD2. Unmatched junction bases numbered 7, after V lost 2 bases and J lost 2 bases. CDR1 and CDR2 from the germline V gene are SGHVS and FQNEAQ. This CDR3 region has 16 residues.